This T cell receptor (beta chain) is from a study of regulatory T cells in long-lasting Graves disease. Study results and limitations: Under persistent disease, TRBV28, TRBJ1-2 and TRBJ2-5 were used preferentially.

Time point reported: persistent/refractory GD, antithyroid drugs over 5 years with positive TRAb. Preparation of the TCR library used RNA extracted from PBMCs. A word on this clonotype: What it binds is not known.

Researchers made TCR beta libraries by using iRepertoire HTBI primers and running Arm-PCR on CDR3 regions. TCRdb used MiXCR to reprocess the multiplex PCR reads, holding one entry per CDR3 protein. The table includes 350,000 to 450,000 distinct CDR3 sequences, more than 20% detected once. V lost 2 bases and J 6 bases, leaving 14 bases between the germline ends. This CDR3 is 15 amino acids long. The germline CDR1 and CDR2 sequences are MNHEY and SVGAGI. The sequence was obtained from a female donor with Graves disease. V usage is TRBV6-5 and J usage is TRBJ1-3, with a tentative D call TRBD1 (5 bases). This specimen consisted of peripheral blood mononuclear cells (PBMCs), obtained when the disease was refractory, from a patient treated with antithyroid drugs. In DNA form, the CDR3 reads TGTGCCAGCAGTTACCCATCCTCAGGGTTAAACACCATATATTTT. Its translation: CASSYPSSGLNTIYF.